The next 26 T cell receptor beta chains were all read from a single sample in a study of technical replicates of blood from a handful of donors. Produced via immunoSEQ multiplex PCR; TCRdb's table is partial and in-frame only. The profile shows tens of thousands of clones, 90% to 95% of them singletons. Sequencing was carried out using PBMCs. The receptors were sampled from a human donor in good health. Some clones in this sample may be carry-over from other donors' samples.

J is TRBJ1-5 and V is TRBV7-2, with D hard to call. The germline V and J ends were trimmed by 1 base and 5 bases, with 9 bases remaining between them. This CDR3 has 14 residues. The germline V gene encodes CDR1 SGHTA and CDR2 FQGNSA. The CDR3 region has the DNA TGTGCCAGCAGCTTAGGAGGTTTGTATCAGCCCCAGCATTTT. Its protein product is CASSLGGLYQPQHF.

The V and J genes are TRBV7-8 and TRBJ2-7; D may be TRBD2 (6 bases). The CDR3 totals 16 residues. The germline CDR1 and CDR2 sequences are SGHVS and FQNEAQ. V dropped 5 bases and J dropped 4 bases, with 21 bases sitting between them. CDR3 DNA: TGTGCCAGCAGCGCGACACCGACACGGGAGAGTTACGAGCAGTACTTC. Residues: CASSATPTRESYEQYF.

This sequence joins TRBV18 and TRBJ2-6; 7 positions agree with TRBD1. The V gene's germline CDR1 is KGHSH and CDR2 LQKENI. J lost 1 base, V lost 3 bases, and 9 bases had no gene match. There are 18 residues in the CDR3. The CDR3 DNA sequence: TGTGCCAGCTCACCTCGCCGACAGGGCTTATCTGGGGCCAACGTCCTGACTTTC. This codes for CASSPRRQGLSGANVLTF.

This clone appeared many times. The chain uses TRBV5-6 and TRBJ2-3; TRBD1 is a possible D gene (6 bases). Trimming took off 7 bases at V and 0 bases at J, with 15 bases between the two ends. This CDR3 region has 15 residues. Germline V gene data show CDR1 as SGHDT and CDR2 as YYEEEE. CDR3 bases: TGTGCCAGCCTGGACGGGACACTTAGCACAGATACGCAGTATTTT. As protein: CASLDGTLSTDTQYF.

The chain carries TRBV5-6 and TRBJ2-7; TRBD1 matches 8 bases. CDR1 and CDR2 (germline): SGHDT, YYEEEE. Trimming removed 3 bases from V and 2 bases from J; junction bases left unmatched: 7. CDR3 length: 15 residues. In nucleotides, the CDR3 is TGTGCCAGCAGCTGGGGAGGACAGGGAGCCTACGAGCAGTACTTC. This codes for CASSWGGQGAYEQYF.

The chain carries TRBV19 and TRBJ1-5, with 7 bases lining up with TRBD1. The CDR3 loop spans 16 amino acids. Germline V gene sequence: CDR1 LNHDA, CDR2 SQIVND (reference sequence). J gave up 4 bases and V 7 bases, and 13 bases lay outside the gene matches. The CDR3 DNA sequence: TGTGCCAGTACCAAATCAGGCAGGGGGAGGAATCAGCCCCAGCATTTT. Translated, it gives CASTKSGRGRNQPQHF.

The chain is built from TRBV10-3 and TRBJ2-7; D is perhaps TRBD2 (6 bases). Germline CDR1 and CDR2: ENHRY and SYGVKD. The CDR3 totals 15 residues. Trimming stripped 0 bases from V and 4 bases from J, with 13 bases between. The CDR3 DNA reads TGTGCCATCAGTGAGTCGACGGGGGTATTGTACGAGCAGTACTTC. It codes for CAISESTGVLYEQYF.

The gene calls are TRBV5-4 and TRBJ2-3; 7 nucleotides line up with TRBD2. The ends lost 0 bases at V and 3 bases at J; junction bases unmatched: 4. CDR1 SGHNT and CDR2 YYREEE come from the germline V gene (reference sequence). This CDR3 has 15 amino acids. The CDR3 is CASSLGGGGTDTQYF. The CDR3 DNA follows: TGTGCCAGCAGCTTGGGCGGGGGTGGGACAGATACGCAGTATTTT.

This clone was seen just once. This chain connects TRBV19 to TRBJ2-2, with 8 bases lining up with TRBD1. CDR1 and CDR2 from the germline V gene are LNHDA and SQIVND (reference sequence). The CDR3 has 14 amino acids. Germline trimming cut 7 bases from V and 2 bases from J; bases unmatched to any gene: 3. Here the CDR3 DNA reads TGTGCCAGTAATCCAGGGGGCAACACCGGGGAGCTGTTTTTT. Protein product: CASNPGGNTGELFF.

This chain uses TRBV2 with TRBJ2-1; 10 nucleotides line up with TRBD2. Germline CDR1 SNHLY, CDR2 FYNNEI. This CDR3 spans 15 amino acids. V shed 6 bases, J shed 4 bases, and the junction held 6 bases outside the gene matches. The CDR3 region has the DNA TGTGCCAGCAGGCCCGGGACTAGCGTATACAATGAGCAGTTCTTC. It translates to CASRPGTSVYNEQFF.

The gene calls are TRBV13 and TRBJ2-4; D perhaps matches TRBD2 (5 bases). There are 18 residues in the CDR3. The germline V and J ends were trimmed by 4 bases and 0 bases, with 19 bases remaining between them. Germline CDR1 is PRHDT and CDR2 is FYEKMQ (reference sequence). The CDR3 here is CASSSNKFRDLAKNIQYF. As DNA, the CDR3 is TGTGCCAGCAGCTCGAACAAATTCCGGGATCTAGCCAAAAACATTCAGTACTTC. Variable domain in full (rest from reference TRBV13 and TRBJ2-4): AAGVIQSPRHLIKEKRETATLKCYPIPRHDTVYWYQQGPGQDPQFLISFYEKMQSDKGSIPDRFSAQQFSDYHSELNMSSLELGDSALYFCASSSNKFRDLAKNIQYFGAGTRLSVL.

This clone was recorded once. The rearrangement links TRBV5-6 to TRBJ2-5; D not resolved. V lost 6 bases and J 5 bases, leaving 17 bases between the germline ends. From germline, CDR1 is SGHDT and CDR2 YYEEEE. This CDR3 is 14 amino acids long. The CDR3 DNA is TGTGCCAGCACCCTCTCGCCAACTGCCGAGACCCAGTACTTC. Translating gives CASTLSPTAETQYF.

The chain combines TRBV7-9 with TRBJ1-2, with no clear D. With 5 bases removed from V and 7 bases from J, the gap between germline ends came to 11 bases. Looked up from germline, CDR1 is SEHNR and CDR2 is FQNEAQ (reference sequence). The CDR3 has 12 residues. The CDR3 DNA reads TGTGCCAGCAGCGCCCTAAGTTTTGGCTACACCTTC. This codes for CASSALSFGYTF. Supplemented by reference TRBV7-9 and TRBJ1-2, the full variable domain reads DTGVSQNPRHKITKRGQNVTFRCDPISEHNRLYWYRQTLGQGPEFLTYFQNEAQLEKSRLLSDRFSAERPKGSFSTLEIQRTEQGDSAMYLCASSALSFGYTFGSGTRLTVV.

The rearrangement uses TRBV2 and TRBJ1-5, with TRBD1 matching over 7 bases. CDR3 length: 15 amino acids. Trimming removed 4 bases from V and 6 bases from J; junction bases left unmatched: 9. Per germline, CDR1 SNHLY and CDR2 FYNNEI. CDR3 coding DNA: TGTGCCAGCAGTGCGGAGACAGGGTTCGGTCAGCCCCAGCATTTT. Translated, it gives CASSAETGFGQPQHF. The full variable domain, rest sourced from reference TRBV2 and TRBJ1-5, is EPEVTQTPSHQVTQMGQEVILRCVPISNHLYFYWYRQILGQKVEFLVSFYNNEISEKSEIFDDQFSVERPDGSNFTLKIRSTKLEDSAMYFCASSAETGFGQPQHFGDGTRLSIL.

The rearrangement links TRBV7-6 to TRBJ2-3; 7 nucleotides align to TRBD2. V shed 3 bases and J 3 bases; nucleotides not matched to a gene: 9. The CDR3 sequence is 16 residues long. Germline V gene data show CDR1 as SGHVS and CDR2 as FNYEAQ. In DNA form, the CDR3 reads TGTGCCAGCAGCTTTGGGGTGAGGGAGGGGACAGATACGCAGTATTTT. It translates to CASSFGVREGTDTQYF.

The chain employs TRBV5-4 and TRBJ2-1; a possible D gene is TRBD2 (5 bases). V dropped 3 bases and J dropped 3 bases, with 7 bases sitting between them. This CDR3 spans 13 amino acids. CDR1 SGHNT and CDR2 YYREEE come from the germline V gene (reference sequence). CDR3: CASSWRYYNEQFF. In DNA form, the CDR3 reads TGTGCCAGCAGCTGGAGGTACTACAATGAGCAGTTCTTC.

This chain links TRBV5-1 with TRBJ2-5, with TRBD2 matching 9 bases. This CDR3 has 16 amino acids. J gave up 4 bases and V 0 bases, and 7 bases lay outside the gene matches. Germline V gene sequence: CDR1 SGHRS, CDR2 YFSETQ. CDR3: CASSLALAGGPETQYF. The CDR3 coding sequence is TGCGCCAGCAGCTTGGCCCTCGCGGGGGGGCCAGAGACCCAGTACTTC.

The genes are TRBV4-1 and TRBJ2-1; D is unresolved. Germline CDR1 MGHRA, CDR2 YSYEKL. Trimming removed 1 base from V and 8 bases from J, with 18 bases in between. The CDR3 has 16 amino acids. The CDR3 nucleotides are TGCGCCAGCAGCCAAGTGGTTCGCGACGAGAGGTATGAGCAGTTCTTC. This codes for CASSQVVRDERYEQFF.

This rearrangement joins TRBV5-4 to TRBJ1-2, with TRBD1 matching 7 bases. The CDR3 has 14 amino acids. CDR1 and CDR2 from the germline V gene are SGHNT and YYREEE (reference sequence). Trimming took 3 bases from V and 3 from J; bases not matched to a gene: 5. CDR3 coding DNA: TGTGCCAGCAGCTCGGACAGGACCTACTATGGCTACACCTTC. Translation gives CASSSDRTYYGYTF.

The V call is TRBV5-5, the J call TRBJ2-7; 11 bases match TRBD2. The CDR3 is 16 residues long. J was trimmed by 6 bases and V by 3 bases; bases with no gene match: 11. Germline V gene data show CDR1 as SGHKS and CDR2 as YYEKEE (reference sequence). The CDR3 protein is CASSSVLAGTSGEQYF. DNA of the CDR3: TGTGCCAGCAGCTCGGTCTTGGCCGGGACTAGCGGCGAGCAGTACTTC.

CDR3 sequence (DNA): TGTGCCATCAGCGGACAGCGACAGACCTACAATGAGCAGTTCTTC. Translated, it gives CAISGQRQTYNEQFF. V usage is TRBV10-3 and J usage is TRBJ2-1; the D gene is possibly TRBD1 (6 bases). The CDR3 contains 15 residues. Looked up from germline, CDR1 is ENHRY and CDR2 is SYGVKD. V shed 6 bases and J shed 2 bases, with 14 bases lying between them.

This sequence joins TRBV27 and TRBJ2-7, with TRBD1 matching 11 bases. CDR3 length equals 15 residues. The V gene end was trimmed by 8 bases and the J gene end by 7 bases; junction bases not matched to a gene: 13. Germline loops: CDR1 MNHEY, CDR2 SMNVEV (reference sequence). The CDR3 here is CASQNGGTGGGEQYF. The CDR3 DNA sequence: TGTGCCAGCCAAAATGGCGGGACAGGGGGTGGTGAGCAGTACTTC.

The chain is built from TRBV6-6 and TRBJ2-1; TRBD2 matches 7 bases. J was trimmed by 7 bases and V by 3 bases; bases with no gene match: 0. Germline lookup yields CDR1 MNHNY and CDR2 SVGAGI (reference sequence). This CDR3 contains 12 residues. The CDR3: CASSYSGNEQFF. As DNA, the CDR3 is TGTGCCAGCAGTTATAGCGGGAATGAGCAGTTCTTC.

The chain recombines TRBV5-1 with TRBJ1-2; 8 bases fit TRBD1. Germline V lookup: CDR1 SGHRS, CDR2 YFSETQ. V shed 1 base and J 6 bases; nucleotides not matched to a gene: 2. This CDR3 is built from 13 residues. The chain's CDR3 is CASSLSGGNGYTF. CDR3 nucleotide sequence: TGCGCCAGCAGCTTGTCAGGGGGCAATGGCTACACCTTC.

The chain is built from TRBV30 and TRBJ2-2, with D perhaps matching TRBD2 (5 bases). With 0 bases removed from V and 6 bases from J, the gap between germline ends came to 8 bases. Germline CDR1 reads GTSNPN; CDR2 reads SVGIG (reference sequence). CDR3 length: 13 amino acids. The CDR3 spells CAWSVWTPGELFF. CDR3 DNA: TGTGCCTGGAGTGTATGGACTCCCGGGGAGCTGTTTTTT.

This clone was seen once. The chain carries TRBV18 and TRBJ2-7; 7 bases agree with TRBD2. Looked up from germline, CDR1 is KGHSH and CDR2 is LQKENI. Trimming removed 0 bases from V and 3 bases from J; junction bases left unmatched: 2. CDR3 length equals 14 residues. Here the CDR3 reads CASSPPGGIYEQYF. The CDR3 nucleotides read TGTGCCAGCTCACCACCGGGAGGGATCTACGAGCAGTACTTC.